Shown below are 21 T cell receptor beta chains from a single sample sequenced in a study of blood T cell repertoires in COVID-19. Here immunoSEQ multiplex PCR was the method, and the copy in TCRdb shows in-frame clones only, minus some. The sample has tens of thousands of clones, 83% seen once. Sequencing was carried out using peripheral blood. The receptors stem from a man between 50 and 59 years old with COVID-19, enrolled during active disease.

This clone has only a few counts. V gene TRBV2 combines with J gene TRBJ2-7; 9 bases agree with TRBD2. Germline loops: CDR1 SNHLY, CDR2 FYNNEI. V lost 8 bases and J lost 5; bases outside the gene matches: 13. The CDR3 is 15 residues long. This CDR3 reads CASVGVAGVANEQYF. DNA of the CDR3: TGTGCCAGCGTGGGGGTAGCGGGAGTTGCGAACGAGCAGTACTTC.

The chain has TRBV6-5 and TRBJ1-1, with D perhaps matching TRBD1 (5 bases). The CDR3 runs 13 residues. Germline values: CDR1 MNHEY, CDR2 SVGAGI. The V gene lost 2 bases and the J gene lost 6 bases, with 10 bases spanning the gap. The CDR3 protein is CASSYEAGPEAFF. In nucleotides, the CDR3 is TGTGCCAGCAGTTACGAAGCGGGGCCTGAAGCTTTCTTT.

J is TRBJ2-7 and V is TRBV20-1, with 8 positions matching TRBD1. V shed 3 bases and J 6 bases; nucleotides not matched to a gene: 7. The germline gives CDR1 DFQATT, CDR2 SNEGSKA (reference sequence). The CDR3 runs 13 residues. The CDR3 coding sequence is TGCAGTGCTAGTGGACAGGGTTTACGCGAGCAGTACTTC. Translating gives CSASGQGLREQYF.

This clone was picked up a small number of times. The CDR3 reads CASSLAPRQEGTF. The CDR3 nucleotides are TGTGCCAGCAGCTTAGCGCCCCGTCAGGAGGGCACCTTC. The chain has TRBV7-9 and TRBJ1-2; no firm D call. Germline lookup yields CDR1 SEHNR and CDR2 FQNEAQ (reference sequence). The V gene lost 0 bases and the J gene lost 13 bases, with 15 bases spanning the gap. This CDR3 is 13 amino acids long.

This clone was detected only a few times. This chain's CDR3 is CASSQETSSPLHF. CDR3 sequence (DNA): TGTGCCAGCAGCCAAGAGACTTCGTCACCCCTCCACTTT. V usage is TRBV4-2 and J usage is TRBJ1-6; D gene unclear. The CDR3 spans 13 residues. Deletions cut 0 bases from V and 10 bases from J, with 7 bases between. CDR1 is LGHNA, CDR2 YNFKEQ, per germline.

The V and J genes are TRBV3-1 (or the pseudogene TRBV3-2) and TRBJ2-7, with a tentative D call TRBD1 (5 bases). The CDR3 loop spans 15 amino acids. The germline V gene encodes CDR1 LGHDT and CDR2 YNNKEL (reference sequence). Trimming shortened V by 1 base and J by 2 bases, and 12 bases separated the two germline ends. CDR3 DNA: TGTGCCAGCAGCCAAGGTTCCAGGGTTGCCTACGAGCAGTACTTC. Translation: CASSQGSRVAYEQYF.

The rearrangement uses TRBV6-5 and TRBJ1-1; D might be TRBD1 (6 bases). Germline CDR1 reads MNHEY; CDR2 reads SVGAGI. The CDR3 consists of 15 residues. V was trimmed by 6 bases and J by 3 bases, leaving 17 bases between them. CDR3 protein: CASSEGDGYDTEAFF. DNA for the CDR3: TGTGCCAGCAGCGAGGGGGACGGGTACGACACTGAAGCTTTCTTT.

The rearrangement links TRBV12-3 or TRBV12-4 to TRBJ1-1; D is unresolved. This CDR3 contains 11 residues. Trimming took 2 bases from V and 7 from J, leaving 5 bases between them. CDR3 nucleotide sequence: TGTGCCAGCAGTTTACGCGGTGAAGCTTTCTTT. It encodes CASSLRGEAFF.

This clone has a single count. The genes are TRBV4-1 and TRBJ1-3; D perhaps matches TRBD1 (5 bases). Germline CDR1 and CDR2: MGHRA and YSYEKL. This CDR3 has 15 amino acids. The V end lost 4 bases, the J end lost 1 base, and 11 bases lay between the germline ends. The CDR3 bases are TGCGCCAGCAGCCCAGCACGGGGGTCTGGAAACACCATATATTTT. The encoded protein is CASSPARGSGNTIYF.

V gene TRBV3-1 (or the pseudogene TRBV3-2) combines with J gene TRBJ2-7, with 8 bases identical to TRBD2. The CDR3 loop spans 14 amino acids. CDR1 and CDR2 (germline): LGHDT, YNNKEL (reference sequence). V lost 2 bases and J lost 3; bases outside the gene matches: 3. The CDR3 nucleotides read TGTGCCAGCAGCCAACCCGGGACTAGCTACGAGCAGTACTTC. Its protein is CASSQPGTSYEQYF.

The CDR3 loop reads CASSINRGSAGSTQYF. Here the CDR3 DNA reads TGTGCCAGTAGTATAAATCGGGGGTCAGCGGGATCGACGCAGTATTTT. V gene TRBV19 combines with J gene TRBJ2-3; 7 bases map to TRBD2. J was trimmed by 9 bases and V by 2 bases; bases with no gene match: 14. Germline-derived CDR1 and CDR2 are LNHDA and SQIVND (reference sequence). The CDR3 runs 16 residues.

This clone was observed a handful of times. The rearrangement uses TRBV30 and TRBJ2-2; D ambiguous. V was pared by 5 bases and J by 6 bases, with 13 bases between. The CDR3 loop spans 13 amino acids. Germline values: CDR1 GTSNPN, CDR2 SVGIG (reference sequence). This CDR3 reads CAWDFGAAGELFF. CDR3 bases: TGTGCCTGGGATTTTGGAGCTGCCGGGGAGCTGTTTTTT.

The chain uses TRBV3-1 (or the pseudogene TRBV3-2) and TRBJ1-5; D possibly corresponds to TRBD1 (5 bases). The CDR3 sequence is 12 residues long. V was clipped by 3 bases and J by 7 bases, with 7 bases between them. Germline V CDR1 and CDR2: LGHDT, YNNKEL (reference sequence). The CDR3 region is CASSQGGQPQHF. CDR3 sequence (DNA): TGTGCCAGCAGCCAGGGGGGACAGCCCCAGCATTTT.

The chain has TRBV7-9 and TRBJ1-1, with D hard to call. The CDR3 contains 15 residues. V gave up 5 bases and J gave up 3 bases, with 16 bases separating them. Germline V lookup: CDR1 SEHNR, CDR2 FQNEAQ (reference sequence). The CDR3 sequence: CASSPPQTGYTEAFF. CDR3 nucleotides: TGTGCCAGCAGCCCGCCCCAAACCGGTTACACTGAAGCTTTCTTT.

This chain links TRBV5-1 with TRBJ1-3; D uncertain. The V end lost 4 bases, the J end lost 0 bases, and 14 bases lay between the germline ends. Germline V gene data show CDR1 as SGHRS and CDR2 as YFSETQ. This CDR3 region has 16 residues. CDR3 sequence (DNA): TGCGCCAGCAGCACAAACCCGGGGATCTCTGGAAACACCATATATTTT. Its translation: CASSTNPGISGNTIYF.

The chain carries TRBV3-1 (or the pseudogene TRBV3-2) and TRBJ1-4, with D tentatively TRBD1 (5 bases). The CDR3 loop spans 14 amino acids. Germline V gene data show CDR1 as LGHDT and CDR2 as YNNKEL (reference sequence). Trimming removed 0 bases from V and 6 bases from J, with 8 bases in between. CDR3 in amino acids: CASSQEGPYEKLFF. CDR3 nucleotides: TGTGCCAGCAGCCAAGAGGGGCCTTATGAAAAACTGTTTTTT.

The gene calls are TRBV28 and TRBJ1-5; D is undetermined. Trimming took 3 bases from V and 0 from J, leaving 15 bases between them. There are 17 residues in the CDR3. Germline V gene data show CDR1 as MDHEN and CDR2 as SYDVKM. CDR3 DNA: TGTGCCAGCAGTTTTTGGGTCCAAGGAGGTAGCAATCAGCCCCAGCATTTT. It specifies CASSFWVQGGSNQPQHF. The complete variable domain, with remaining parts taken from reference TRBV28 and TRBJ1-5, reads DVKVTQSSRYLVKRTGEKVFLECVQDMDHENMFWYRQDPGLGLRLIYFSYDVKMKEKGDIPEGYSVSREKKERFSLILESASTNQTSMYLCASSFWVQGGSNQPQHFGDGTRLSIL.

J is TRBJ1-2 and V is TRBV3-1 (or the pseudogene TRBV3-2); 7 bases align to TRBD1. This CDR3 spans 15 amino acids. Germline V CDR1 and CDR2: LGHDT, YNNKEL (reference sequence). The trim removed 4 bases at V and 8 bases at J, leaving 13 bases unmatched. The CDR3: CASSPDRAWTKGYTF. CDR3 nucleotides: TGTGCCAGCAGCCCAGACAGGGCATGGACGAAGGGCTACACCTTC.

The V and J genes are TRBV4-3 and TRBJ2-6; possible D gene TRBD1, 6 bases. CDR1 is LGHNA, CDR2 YSLEER, per germline. CDR3 size: 19 residues. Trimming removed 0 bases at V and 0 bases at J, with 15 bases between. This CDR3 reads CASSQDWGTISSGANVLTF. CDR3 in DNA: TGCGCCAGCAGCCAAGATTGGGGGACAATTAGCTCTGGGGCCAACGTCCTGACTTTC.

The chain uses TRBV28 and TRBJ1-5; D perhaps matches TRBD1 (6 bases). V was trimmed by 1 base and J by 2 bases, leaving 6 bases between them. This CDR3 comprises 14 residues. CDR1 is MDHEN, CDR2 SYDVKM, per germline. In DNA, the CDR3 is TGTGCCAGCAGTTTATCAGGGGGCAATCAGCCCCAGCATTTT. It specifies CASSLSGGNQPQHF.

This clone was seen a handful of times. The rearrangement uses TRBV7-8 and TRBJ2-1; a possible D gene is TRBD2 (6 bases). V was cut by 6 bases and J by 1 base, with 16 bases left in between. The germline gives CDR1 SGHVS, CDR2 FQNEAQ. This CDR3 is 16 amino acids long. The CDR3 is CASSLQRVPSYNEQFF. CDR3 nucleotides: TGTGCCAGCAGTTTGCAGCGGGTCCCGTCCTACAATGAGCAGTTCTTC.